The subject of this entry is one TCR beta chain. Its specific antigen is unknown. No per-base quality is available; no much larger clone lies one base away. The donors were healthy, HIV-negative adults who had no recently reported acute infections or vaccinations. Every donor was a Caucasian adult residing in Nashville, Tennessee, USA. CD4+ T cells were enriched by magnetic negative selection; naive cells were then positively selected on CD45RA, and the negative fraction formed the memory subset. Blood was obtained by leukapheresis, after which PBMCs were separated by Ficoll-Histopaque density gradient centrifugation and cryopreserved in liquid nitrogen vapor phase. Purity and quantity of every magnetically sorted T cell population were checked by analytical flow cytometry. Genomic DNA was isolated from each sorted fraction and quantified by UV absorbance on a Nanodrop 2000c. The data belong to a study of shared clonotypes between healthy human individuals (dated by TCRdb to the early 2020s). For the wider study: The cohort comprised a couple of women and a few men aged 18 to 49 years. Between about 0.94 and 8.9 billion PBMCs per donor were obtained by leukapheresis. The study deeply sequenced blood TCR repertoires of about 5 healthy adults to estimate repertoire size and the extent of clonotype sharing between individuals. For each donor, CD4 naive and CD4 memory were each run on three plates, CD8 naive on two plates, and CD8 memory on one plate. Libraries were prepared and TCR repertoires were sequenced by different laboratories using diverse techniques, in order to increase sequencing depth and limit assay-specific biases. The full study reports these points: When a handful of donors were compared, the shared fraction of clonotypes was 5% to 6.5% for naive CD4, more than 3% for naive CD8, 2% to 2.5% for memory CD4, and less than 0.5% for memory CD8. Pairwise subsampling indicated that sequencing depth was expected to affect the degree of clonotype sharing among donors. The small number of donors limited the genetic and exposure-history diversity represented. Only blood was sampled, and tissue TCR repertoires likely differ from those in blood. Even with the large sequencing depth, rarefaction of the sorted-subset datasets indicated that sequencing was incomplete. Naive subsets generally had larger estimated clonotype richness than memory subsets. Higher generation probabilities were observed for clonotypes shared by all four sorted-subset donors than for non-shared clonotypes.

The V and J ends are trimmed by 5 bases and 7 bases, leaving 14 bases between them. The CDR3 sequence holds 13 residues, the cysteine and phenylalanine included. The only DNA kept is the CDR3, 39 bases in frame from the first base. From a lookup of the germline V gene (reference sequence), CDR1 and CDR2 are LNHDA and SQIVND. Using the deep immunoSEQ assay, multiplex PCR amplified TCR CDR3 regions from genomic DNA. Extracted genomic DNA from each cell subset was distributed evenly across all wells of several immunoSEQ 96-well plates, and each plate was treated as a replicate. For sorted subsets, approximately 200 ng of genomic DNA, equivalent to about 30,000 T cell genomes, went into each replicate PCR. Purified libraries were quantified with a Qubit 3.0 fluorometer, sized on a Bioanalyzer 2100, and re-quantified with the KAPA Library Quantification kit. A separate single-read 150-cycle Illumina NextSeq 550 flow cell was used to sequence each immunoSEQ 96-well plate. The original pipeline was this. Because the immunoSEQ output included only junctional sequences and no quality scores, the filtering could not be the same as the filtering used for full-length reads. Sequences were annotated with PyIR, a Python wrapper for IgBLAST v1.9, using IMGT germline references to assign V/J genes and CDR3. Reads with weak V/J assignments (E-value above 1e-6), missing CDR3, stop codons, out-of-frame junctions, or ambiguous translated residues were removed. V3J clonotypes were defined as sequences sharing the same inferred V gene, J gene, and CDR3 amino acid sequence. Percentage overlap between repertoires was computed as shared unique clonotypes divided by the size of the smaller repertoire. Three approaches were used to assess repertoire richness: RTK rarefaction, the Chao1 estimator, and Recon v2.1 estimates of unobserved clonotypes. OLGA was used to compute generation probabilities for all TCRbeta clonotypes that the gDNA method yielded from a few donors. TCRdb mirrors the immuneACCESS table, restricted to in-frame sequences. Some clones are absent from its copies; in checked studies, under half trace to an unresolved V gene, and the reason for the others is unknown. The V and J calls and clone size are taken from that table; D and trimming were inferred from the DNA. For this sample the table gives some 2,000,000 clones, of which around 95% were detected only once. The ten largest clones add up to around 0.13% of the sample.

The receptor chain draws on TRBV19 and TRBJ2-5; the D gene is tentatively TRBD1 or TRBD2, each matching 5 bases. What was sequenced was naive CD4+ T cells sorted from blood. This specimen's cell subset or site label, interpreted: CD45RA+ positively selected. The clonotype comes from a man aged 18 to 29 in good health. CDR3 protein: CASSGGTLGTQYF. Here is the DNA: TGTGCCAGTAGTGGGGGAACCTTAGGGACCCAGTACTTC.